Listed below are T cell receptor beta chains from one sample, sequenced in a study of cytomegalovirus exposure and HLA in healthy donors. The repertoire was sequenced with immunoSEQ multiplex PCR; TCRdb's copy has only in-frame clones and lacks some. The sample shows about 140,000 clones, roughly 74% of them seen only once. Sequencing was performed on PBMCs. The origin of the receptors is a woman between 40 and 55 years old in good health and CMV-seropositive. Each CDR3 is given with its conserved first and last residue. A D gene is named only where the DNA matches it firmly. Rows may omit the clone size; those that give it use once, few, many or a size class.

DNA: TGTGCCAGCAGTTTATCAGCTACTCCCGTTAGTCCAGATACGCAGTATTTT
CDR3: CASSLSATPVSPDTQYF
V: TRBV27
J: TRBJ2-3
D: -
size: once

DNA: TGTGCCAGCAGCTGGCCGGGGACAGGGGGCCCTAGCTCCTACGAGCAGTACTTC
CDR3: CASSWPGTGGPSSYEQYF
V: TRBV7-2
J: TRBJ2-7
D: TRBD1
size: -

DNA: TGTGCCAGCAGCCAAGACAGAGACACTGAAGCTTTCTTT
CDR3: CASSQDRDTEAFF
V: TRBV11-2
J: TRBJ1-1
D: -
size: -

DNA: TGTGCCAACAATCGCGACAGGGCGGCAGATACGCAGTATTTT
CDR3: CANNRDRAADTQYF
V: TRBV6-1
J: TRBJ2-3
D: TRBD1
size: -

DNA: TGTGCCAGCAGCTTAAAATCTATGAACACTGAAGCTTTCTTT
CDR3: CASSLKSMNTEAFF
V: TRBV7-9
J: TRBJ1-1
D: -
size: few

DNA: TGTGCCAGCAGTCTACGACAGGGGGCGGTCGAGCAGTACTTC
CDR3: CASSLRQGAVEQYF
V: TRBV6-1
J: TRBJ2-7
D: TRBD1
size: -

DNA: TGTGCCAGCAGCCTCCGGACAGGGCAGGGGAAACTGTTTTTT
CDR3: CASSLRTGQGKLFF
V: TRBV11-3
J: TRBJ1-4
D: TRBD1
size: -

DNA: TGTGCCAGCATCCTCACAGGGATCAGAGGCTATGGCTACACCTTC
CDR3: CASILTGIRGYGYTF
V: TRBV6-6
J: TRBJ1-2
D: -
size: -

DNA: TGTGCTAGCAGCCCGACTAGCGGTCTCGGGGAGCTGTTTTTT
CDR3: CASSPTSGLGELFF
V: TRBV7-7
J: TRBJ2-2
D: TRBD2
size: -

DNA: TGTGCCAGCAGTTTGTGGACAGGGCAGGAAGCTTTCTTT
CDR3: CASSLWTGQEAFF
V: TRBV27
J: TRBJ1-1
D: TRBD1
size: -

DNA: TGTGCCAGCAGCTTAGAGAACGGGAATGAGCAGTTCTTC
CDR3: CASSLENGNEQFF
V: TRBV13
J: TRBJ2-1
D: -
size: few

DNA: TGTGCCAGCACTCCGATAGCGGGAGGTACGGTTGAGCAGTTCTTC
CDR3: CASTPIAGGTVEQFF
V: TRBV6-5
J: TRBJ2-1
D: TRBD2
size: -

DNA: TGTGCCAGCAGTTACTCGAGAGGAGTTGGGGGAAACACCATATATTTT
CDR3: CASSYSRGVGGNTIYF
V: TRBV6-5
J: TRBJ1-3
D: -
size: -

DNA: TGTGCCAGCAGCGGTCGGGCAGGGGTAAACATTCAGTACTTC
CDR3: CASSGRAGVNIQYF
V: TRBV11-3
J: TRBJ2-4
D: -
size: -

DNA: TGTGCCAGCAGCGTAACACGACAGGGTGCCTACGAGCAGTACTTC
CDR3: CASSVTRQGAYEQYF
V: TRBV7-8
J: TRBJ2-7
D: TRBD1
size: -

DNA: TGTGCCAGCAGCGTCCGTGGCGGCCAAGAGACCCAGTACTTC
CDR3: CASSVRGGQETQYF
V: TRBV13
J: TRBJ2-5
D: -
size: -

DNA: TGTGCCAGCAGTTGGGGGGAGGACTACGAGCAGTACTTC
CDR3: CASSWGEDYEQYF
V: TRBV27
J: TRBJ2-7
D: -
size: -